These 16 T cell receptor beta chains were sequenced from one sample in a study of shared clonotypes between healthy human individuals (dated by TCRdb to 2020 to 2022). To prepare the library, the immunoSEQ multiplex PCR assay was applied. TCRdb carries this immuneACCESS record with in-frame sequences only. Its versions omit some clonotypes, under half of them owing to an unresolved V gene in the studies checked, with the rest unexplained. Counted in this sample were 950,000 to 1,300,000 clones; about 75% of them appeared once. The ten largest clonotypes hold about 1.4% of the sample. The sample was memory CD4+ T cells sorted from blood. The sample's cell subset or site label, decoded: CD45RA-negative fraction. The receptors shown here come from a man aged 18 to 30 in good health.

The gene calls are TRBV5-1 and TRBJ2-3, with D maybe TRBD2 (5 bases). The CDR3 is made up of 15 amino acids. In germline, CDR1 is SGHRS, CDR2 YFSETQ. Trimming shortened V by 0 bases and J by 3 bases, and 11 bases separated the two germline ends. The DNA for the CDR3 is TGCGCCAGCAGCTTGGGGGCACCGGGGACAGATACGCAGTATTTT. It yields the protein CASSLGAPGTDTQYF.

V and J are TRBV7-2 and TRBJ1-6; possible D gene TRBD1, 5 bases. CDR3 length: 16 amino acids. V dropped 1 base and J dropped 9 bases, with 16 bases sitting between them. CDR1 and CDR2 (germline): SGHTA, FQGNSA. The CDR3: CASSLDPVGPVSPLHF. CDR3 nucleotide sequence: TGTGCCAGCAGCTTAGATCCGGTGGGGCCGGTTTCACCCCTCCACTTT.

DNA of the CDR3: TGTGCCAGCAGCCACAGACTAGGGATTACGACCCAGTACTTC. This codes for CASSHRLGITTQYF. The V call is TRBV5-6, the J call TRBJ2-5, with a tentative D call TRBD2 (6 bases). This CDR3 has 14 amino acids. V shed 4 bases and J shed 7 bases, with 17 bases lying between them. Germline V gene lookup returns CDR1 SGHDT and CDR2 YYEEEE.

The CDR3 region is CASSLAWAANEQFF. The CDR3 region has the DNA TGTGCCAGCAGCTTAGCGTGGGCAGCTAATGAGCAGTTCTTC. The gene calls are TRBV7-2 and TRBJ2-1, with no clear D. Germline CDR1 reads SGHTA; CDR2 reads FQGNSA. V dropped 0 bases and J dropped 7 bases, with 10 bases sitting between them. This CDR3 comprises 14 residues. Full variable domain (remainder filled in from reference TRBV7-2 and TRBJ2-1): GAGVSQSPSNKVTEKGKDVELRCDPISGHTALYWYRQSLGQGLEFLIYFQGNSAPDKSGLPSDRFSAERTGGSVSTLTIQRTQQEDSAVYLCASSLAWAANEQFFGPGTRLTVL.

About this clone itself: A read error may explain this, as a much larger clone is one base away. This sequence joins TRBV11-3 and TRBJ2-3; D not resolved. Trimming took 1 base from V and 4 from J, leaving 6 bases between them. CDR1 SGHNT and CDR2 YENEEA come from the germline V gene. CDR3 size: 13 residues. The CDR3 DNA sequence: TGTGCCAGCAGCTTAGGACGGGCAGATACGCAGTATTTT. This gives the protein CASSLGRADTQYF.

This clone was found a few times. The chain uses TRBV5-6 and TRBJ2-5; 7 bases align to TRBD1. Germline values: CDR1 SGHDT, CDR2 YYEEEE. V shed 4 bases, J shed 1 base, and the junction held 4 bases outside the gene matches. The CDR3 totals 14 residues. CDR3 in DNA: TGTGCCAGCAGCCCGGACAGGAGCCAAGAGACCCAGTACTTC. Protein: CASSPDRSQETQYF.

This chain uses TRBV6-1 with TRBJ1-4; unclear D gene. V was pared by 6 bases and J by 3 bases, with 8 bases between. The CDR3 has 13 amino acids. Germline lookup yields CDR1 MNHNS and CDR2 SASEGT. The CDR3 DNA follows: TGTGCCAGCAGCACACTCGCTAATGAAAAACTGTTTTTT. Encoded protein: CASSTLANEKLFF.

The rearrangement links TRBV7-2 to TRBJ1-5; the D is unclear. The CDR3 has 13 residues. V gave up 0 bases and J gave up 7 bases, with 7 bases separating them. In germline, CDR1 is SGHTA, CDR2 FQGNSA. The CDR3 here is CASSLAAAQPQHF. CDR3 DNA: TGTGCCAGCAGCTTAGCCGCAGCCCAGCCCCAGCATTTT.

The chain carries TRBV27 and TRBJ1-2; no clear D. Trimming took off 2 bases at V and 2 bases at J, with 6 bases between the two ends. Germline assignment: CDR1 MNHEY and CDR2 SMNVEV (reference sequence). CDR3 length: 13 residues. DNA for the CDR3: TGTGCCAGCAGTTTAAAAGGAAACTATGGCTACACCTTC. Protein: CASSLKGNYGYTF.

The rearrangement uses TRBV6-1 and TRBJ2-7; 10 bases fit TRBD1. CDR1 and CDR2 from the germline V gene are MNHNS and SASEGT. The CDR3 contains 15 residues. Losses at the gene ends were 5 bases for V and 6 bases for J; bases not matched to a gene: 10. This CDR3 is CASSQAGTGELEQYF. In DNA form, the CDR3 reads TGTGCCAGCAGTCAGGCCGGGACAGGGGAGCTCGAGCAGTACTTC.

V usage is TRBV28 and J usage is TRBJ2-1; tentatively, D is TRBD2 (7 bases). The CDR3 is made up of 15 amino acids. Germline V gene sequence: CDR1 MDHEN, CDR2 SYDVKM. V shed 4 bases and J shed 5 bases, with 15 bases lying between them. CDR3 sequence reads: CASSSSGAGDNEQFF. CDR3 nucleotides: TGTGCCAGCAGTTCCTCGGGGGCGGGGGACAATGAGCAGTTCTTC.

The chain joins TRBV6-1 to TRBJ2-7; D remains unclear. Trimming took 6 bases from V and 0 from J, leaving 12 bases between them. The CDR3 consists of 14 residues. The germline V gene has CDR1 MNHNS and CDR2 SASEGT. The CDR3 spells CASREPKYSYEQYF. In DNA, the CDR3 is TGTGCCAGCAGAGAACCCAAGTACTCCTACGAGCAGTACTTC.

The table lists this clone with a few counts. V gene TRBV4-3 combines with J gene TRBJ2-7; a weak D match, TRBD2 (6 bases). Trimming took 0 bases from V and 3 from J, leaving 9 bases between them. Germline V gene lookup returns CDR1 LGHNA and CDR2 YSLEER. This CDR3 has 14 residues. This chain's CDR3 is CASSQDLASYEQYF. The DNA of the CDR3 is TGCGCCAGCAGCCAAGATCTAGCGAGCTACGAGCAGTACTTC.

V gene TRBV6-6 combines with J gene TRBJ2-1; TRBD2 matches 10 bases. With 6 bases clipped from V and 7 bases from J, the junction kept 6 bases outside the gene matches. Germline CDR1 and CDR2: MNHNY and SVGAGI (reference sequence). The CDR3 extends over 14 amino acids. Here the CDR3 DNA reads TGTGCCAGCAGAGCTAGCGGGAGAGGGAATGAGCAGTTCTTC. Translating it yields CASRASGRGNEQFF.

V usage is TRBV30 and J usage is TRBJ1-2; TRBD1 is a possible D gene (5 bases). The V and J ends lost 8 bases and 2 bases respectively, with 15 bases between them. Germline loops: CDR1 GTSNPN, CDR2 SVGIG (reference sequence). This CDR3 comprises 13 residues. The CDR3 sequence is CARKWGRNYGYTF. Here the CDR3 DNA reads TGTGCCAGAAAATGGGGACGGAACTATGGCTACACCTTC.

The V gene is TRBV5-1, the J gene TRBJ2-2; tentatively, D is TRBD1 or TRBD2 (6 bases each). This CDR3 spans 15 amino acids. The germline V gene encodes CDR1 SGHRS and CDR2 YFSETQ. The ends were cut back, 5 bases at V and 3 bases at J, with 14 bases in the middle. The CDR3 spells CASSPEGVYTGELFF. The CDR3, as DNA: TGCGCCAGCAGTCCGGAGGGGGTTTACACCGGGGAGCTGTTTTTT.